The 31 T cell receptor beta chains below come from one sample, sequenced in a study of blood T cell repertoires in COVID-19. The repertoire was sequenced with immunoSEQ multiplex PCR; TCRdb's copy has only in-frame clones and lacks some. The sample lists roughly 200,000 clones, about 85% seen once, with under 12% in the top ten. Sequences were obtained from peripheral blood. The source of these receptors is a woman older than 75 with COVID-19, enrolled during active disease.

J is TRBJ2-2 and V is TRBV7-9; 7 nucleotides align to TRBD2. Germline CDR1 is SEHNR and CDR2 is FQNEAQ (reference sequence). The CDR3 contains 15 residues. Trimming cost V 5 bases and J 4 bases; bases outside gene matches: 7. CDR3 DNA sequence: TGTGCCAGCAGCGGGACTACAAGGAGCACCGGGGAGCTGTTTTTT. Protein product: CASSGTTRSTGELFF.

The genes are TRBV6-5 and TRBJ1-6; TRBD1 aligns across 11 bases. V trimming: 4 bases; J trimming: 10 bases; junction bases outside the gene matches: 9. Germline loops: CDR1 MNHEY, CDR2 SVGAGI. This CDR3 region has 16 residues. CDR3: CASSFRTGGGGSPLHF. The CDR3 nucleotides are TGTGCCAGCAGTTTCCGGACAGGGGGCGGCGGGTCACCCCTCCACTTT.

CDR3 in amino acids: CASSPQGVNEKLFF. The DNA of the CDR3 is TGTGCCAGCAGCCCACAGGGTGTGAATGAAAAACTGTTTTTT. The chain carries TRBV3-1 (or the pseudogene TRBV3-2) and TRBJ1-4; maybe TRBD1 (6 bases). The CDR3 is 14 amino acids. With 4 bases removed from V and 5 bases from J, the gap between germline ends came to 11 bases. Germline V gene sequence: CDR1 LGHDT, CDR2 YNNKEL (reference sequence).

The CDR3 region is CASSLDRGKGGYTF. CDR3 bases: TGCGCCAGCAGCTTGGACAGGGGAAAAGGAGGCTACACCTTC. The gene calls are TRBV5-1 and TRBJ1-2, with 7 bases lining up with TRBD1. CDR3 length: 14 amino acids. Germline trimming cut 0 bases from V and 8 bases from J; bases unmatched to any gene: 7. The V gene's germline CDR1 is SGHRS and CDR2 YFSETQ.

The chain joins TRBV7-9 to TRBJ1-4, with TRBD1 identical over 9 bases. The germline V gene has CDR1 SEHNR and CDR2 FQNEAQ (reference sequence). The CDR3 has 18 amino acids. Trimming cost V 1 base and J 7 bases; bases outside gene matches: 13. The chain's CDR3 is CASSLVYKQGALSEKLFF. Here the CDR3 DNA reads TGTGCCAGCAGCTTAGTATACAAACAGGGGGCGCTTAGTGAAAAACTGTTTTTT.

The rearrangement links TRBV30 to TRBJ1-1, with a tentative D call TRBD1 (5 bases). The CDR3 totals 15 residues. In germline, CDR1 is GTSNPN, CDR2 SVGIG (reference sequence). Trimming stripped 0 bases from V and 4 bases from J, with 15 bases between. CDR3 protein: CAWSVGGVWATEAFF. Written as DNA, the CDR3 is TGTGCCTGGAGTGTTGGGGGGGTTTGGGCCACTGAAGCTTTCTTT.

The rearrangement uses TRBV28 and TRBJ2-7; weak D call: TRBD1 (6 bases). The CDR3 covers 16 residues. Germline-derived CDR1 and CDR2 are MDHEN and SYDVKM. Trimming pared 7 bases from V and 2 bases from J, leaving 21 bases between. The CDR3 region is CASILPGPQGPYEQYV. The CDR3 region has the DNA TGTGCCAGCATCTTACCTGGACCACAGGGCCCCTACGAGCAGTACGTC.

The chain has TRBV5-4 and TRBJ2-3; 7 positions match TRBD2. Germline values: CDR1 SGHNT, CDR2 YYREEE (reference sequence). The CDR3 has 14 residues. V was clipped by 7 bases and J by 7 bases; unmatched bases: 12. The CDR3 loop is CASSVGGSSNTQYF. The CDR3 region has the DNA TGTGCCAGCTCAGTCGGGGGGAGCTCAAATACGCAGTATTTT.

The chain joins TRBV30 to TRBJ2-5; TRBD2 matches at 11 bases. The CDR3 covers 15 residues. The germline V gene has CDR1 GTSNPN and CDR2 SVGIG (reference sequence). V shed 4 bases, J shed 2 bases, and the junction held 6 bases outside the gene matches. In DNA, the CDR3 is TGTGCCTGGACCCCGGGACTAGCGGTTCAAGAGACCCAGTACTTC. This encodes CAWTPGLAVQETQYF.

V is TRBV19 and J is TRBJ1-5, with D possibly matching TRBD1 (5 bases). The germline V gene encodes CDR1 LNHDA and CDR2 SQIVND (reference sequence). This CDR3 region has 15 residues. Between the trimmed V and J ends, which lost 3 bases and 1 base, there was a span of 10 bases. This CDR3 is CASSIGEGSNQPQHF. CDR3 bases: TGTGCCAGTAGTATCGGGGAGGGGAGCAATCAGCCCCAGCATTTT.

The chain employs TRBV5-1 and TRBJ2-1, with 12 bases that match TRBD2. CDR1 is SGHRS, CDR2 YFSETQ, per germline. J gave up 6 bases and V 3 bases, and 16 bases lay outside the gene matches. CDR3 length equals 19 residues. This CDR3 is CASSSVPLAGGPGLNEQFF. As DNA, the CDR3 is TGCGCCAGCAGCTCCGTCCCGCTAGCGGGGGGGCCGGGCCTCAATGAGCAGTTCTTC. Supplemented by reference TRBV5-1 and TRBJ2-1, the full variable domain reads KAGVTQTPRYLIKTRGQQVTLSCSPISGHRSVSWYQQTPGQGLQFLFEYFSETQRNKGNFPGRFSGRQFSNSRSEMNVSTLELGDSALYLCASSSVPLAGGPGLNEQFFGPGTRLTVL.

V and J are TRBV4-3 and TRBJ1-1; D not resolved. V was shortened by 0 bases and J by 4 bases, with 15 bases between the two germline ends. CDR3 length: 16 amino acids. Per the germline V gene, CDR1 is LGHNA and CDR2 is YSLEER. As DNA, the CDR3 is TGCGCCAGCAGCCAAGAGGCCAGTAGACTGGGCACTGAAGCTTTCTTT. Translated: CASSQEASRLGTEAFF.

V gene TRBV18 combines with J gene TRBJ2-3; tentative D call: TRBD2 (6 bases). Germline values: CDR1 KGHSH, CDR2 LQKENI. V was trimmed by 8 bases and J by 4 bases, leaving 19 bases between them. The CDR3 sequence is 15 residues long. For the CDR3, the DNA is TGTGCCAGCCGACGAGGGACGGGGGTGTCAGATACGCAGTATTTT. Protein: CASRRGTGVSDTQYF.

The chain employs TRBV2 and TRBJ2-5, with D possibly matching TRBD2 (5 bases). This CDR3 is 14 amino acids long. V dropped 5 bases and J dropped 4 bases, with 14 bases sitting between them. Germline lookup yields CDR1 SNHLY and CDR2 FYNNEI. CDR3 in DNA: TGTGCCAGCAGTTACGAGCTCGCGGGAGAGACCCAGTACTTC. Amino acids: CASSYELAGETQYF.

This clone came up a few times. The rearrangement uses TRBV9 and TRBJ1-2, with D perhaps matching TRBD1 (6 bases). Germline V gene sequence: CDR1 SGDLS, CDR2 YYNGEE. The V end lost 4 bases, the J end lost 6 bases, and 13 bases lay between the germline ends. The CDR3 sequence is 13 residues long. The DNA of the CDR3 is TGTGCCAGCAGCATCAGACAGGACGATGGCTACACCTTC. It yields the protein CASSIRQDDGYTF. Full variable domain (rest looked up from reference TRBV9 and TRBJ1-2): DSGVTQTPKHLITATGQRVTLRCSPRSGDLSVYWYQQSLDQGLQFLIQYYNGEERAKGNILERFSAQQFPDLHSELNLSSLELGDSALYFCASSIRQDDGYTFGSGTRLTVV.

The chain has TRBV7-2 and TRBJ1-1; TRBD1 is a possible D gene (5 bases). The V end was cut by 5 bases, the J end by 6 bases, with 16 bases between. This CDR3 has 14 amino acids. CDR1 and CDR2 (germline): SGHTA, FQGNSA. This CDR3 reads CASSPTSRVAEAFF. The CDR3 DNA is TGTGCCAGCAGCCCTACGAGCAGGGTAGCTGAAGCTTTCTTT.

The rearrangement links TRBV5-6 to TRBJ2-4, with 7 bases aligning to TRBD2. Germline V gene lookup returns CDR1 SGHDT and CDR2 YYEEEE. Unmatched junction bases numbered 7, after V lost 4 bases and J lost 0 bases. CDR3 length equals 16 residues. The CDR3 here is CASSLAELIAKNIQYF. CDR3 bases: TGTGCCAGCAGCCTAGCGGAACTAATAGCCAAAAACATTCAGTACTTC.

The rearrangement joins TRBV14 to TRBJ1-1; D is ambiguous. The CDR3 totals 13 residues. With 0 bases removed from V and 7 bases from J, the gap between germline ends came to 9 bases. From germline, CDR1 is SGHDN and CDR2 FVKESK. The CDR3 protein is CASSQDSSREAFF. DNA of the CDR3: TGTGCCAGCAGCCAAGATTCGTCCCGTGAAGCTTTCTTT.

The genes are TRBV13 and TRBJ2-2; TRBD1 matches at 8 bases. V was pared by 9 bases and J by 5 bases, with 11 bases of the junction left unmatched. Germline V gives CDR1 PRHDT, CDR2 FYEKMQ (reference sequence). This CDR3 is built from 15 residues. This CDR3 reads CASALTGGRTGELFF. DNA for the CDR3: TGTGCCAGTGCTCTCACAGGGGGAAGAACCGGGGAGCTGTTTTTT.

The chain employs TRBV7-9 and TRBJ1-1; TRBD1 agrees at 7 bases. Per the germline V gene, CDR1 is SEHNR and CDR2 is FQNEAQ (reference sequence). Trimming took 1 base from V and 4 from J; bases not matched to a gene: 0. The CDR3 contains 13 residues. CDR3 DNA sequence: TGTGCCAGCAGCTTAGAGGGGGCCACTGAAGCTTTCTTT. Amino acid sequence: CASSLEGATEAFF.

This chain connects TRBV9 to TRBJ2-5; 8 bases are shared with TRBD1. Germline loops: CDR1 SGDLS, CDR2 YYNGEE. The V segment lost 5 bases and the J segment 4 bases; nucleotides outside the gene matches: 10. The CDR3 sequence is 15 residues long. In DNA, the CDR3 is TGTGCCAGCAGTTCAATTGGACAGGGAGGAGAGACCCAGTACTTC. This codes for CASSSIGQGGETQYF. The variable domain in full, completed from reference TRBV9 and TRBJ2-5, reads DSGVTQTPKHLITATGQRVTLRCSPRSGDLSVYWYQQSLDQGLQFLIQYYNGEERAKGNILERFSAQQFPDLHSELNLSSLELGDSALYFCASSSIGQGGETQYFGPGTRLLVL.

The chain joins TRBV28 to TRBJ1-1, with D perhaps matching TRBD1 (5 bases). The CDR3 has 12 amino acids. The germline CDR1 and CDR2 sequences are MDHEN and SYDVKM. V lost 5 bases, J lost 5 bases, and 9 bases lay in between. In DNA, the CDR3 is TGTGCCAGCAGTCCTCGGGGGACTGAAGCTTTCTTT. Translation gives CASSPRGTEAFF.

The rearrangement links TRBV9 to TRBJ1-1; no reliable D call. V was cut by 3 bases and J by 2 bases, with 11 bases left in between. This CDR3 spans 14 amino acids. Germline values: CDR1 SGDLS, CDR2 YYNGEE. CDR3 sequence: CASSGLAGNTEAFF. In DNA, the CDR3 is TGTGCCAGCAGCGGCCTGGCAGGAAACACTGAAGCTTTCTTT.

The CDR3 region has the DNA TGTGCCAGCGGCCCCGGGACAGGACCACCAGATACGCAGTATTTT. The encoded protein is CASGPGTGPPDTQYF. The chain has TRBV6-5 and TRBJ2-3; TRBD1 aligns across 8 bases. Germline assignment: CDR1 MNHEY and CDR2 SVGAGI. The CDR3 extends over 15 amino acids. V lost 8 bases and J lost 4; bases outside the gene matches: 11.

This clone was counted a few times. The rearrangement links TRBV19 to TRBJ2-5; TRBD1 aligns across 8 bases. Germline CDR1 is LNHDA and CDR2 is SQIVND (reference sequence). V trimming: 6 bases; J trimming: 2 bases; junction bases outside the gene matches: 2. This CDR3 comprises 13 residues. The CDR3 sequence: CASRDRAQETQYF. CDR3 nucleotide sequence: TGTGCCAGTAGGGACAGGGCTCAAGAGACCCAGTACTTC.

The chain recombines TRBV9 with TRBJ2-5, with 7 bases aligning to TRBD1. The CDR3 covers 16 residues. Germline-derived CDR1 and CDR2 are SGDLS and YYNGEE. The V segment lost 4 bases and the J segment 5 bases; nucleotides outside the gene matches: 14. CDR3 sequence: CASSRTGATLGETQYF. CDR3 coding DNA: TGTGCCAGCAGCAGAACAGGGGCTACCCTCGGGGAGACCCAGTACTTC.

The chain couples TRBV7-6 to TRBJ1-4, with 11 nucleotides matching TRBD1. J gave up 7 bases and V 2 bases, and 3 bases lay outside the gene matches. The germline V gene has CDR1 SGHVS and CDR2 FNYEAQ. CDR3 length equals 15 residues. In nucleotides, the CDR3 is TGTGCCAGCAGCTTATGGGGACAGGGGGGTGAAAAACTGTTTTTT. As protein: CASSLWGQGGEKLFF.

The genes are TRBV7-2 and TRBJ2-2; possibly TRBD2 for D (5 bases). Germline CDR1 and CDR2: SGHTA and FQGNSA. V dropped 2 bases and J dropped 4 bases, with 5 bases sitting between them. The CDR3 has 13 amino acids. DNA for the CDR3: TGTGCCAGCAGCTTACTAGCCACCGGGGAGCTGTTTTTT. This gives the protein CASSLLATGELFF.

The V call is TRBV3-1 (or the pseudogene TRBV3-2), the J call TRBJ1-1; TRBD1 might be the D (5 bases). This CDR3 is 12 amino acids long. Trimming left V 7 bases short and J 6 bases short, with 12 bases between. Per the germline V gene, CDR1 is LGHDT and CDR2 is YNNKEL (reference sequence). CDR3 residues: CASTGGVAEAFF. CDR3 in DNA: TGTGCCAGCACCGGAGGGGTGGCTGAAGCTTTCTTT.

In DNA form, the CDR3 reads TGTGCCAGCAGCCCCTTAGGGGGGGGGCTTAGAAACATTCAGTACTTC. Translated, it gives CASSPLGGGLRNIQYF. The chain couples TRBV7-9 to TRBJ2-4; TRBD2 is a possible D gene (7 bases). Trimming took off 5 bases at V and 6 bases at J, with 20 bases between the two ends. CDR1 and CDR2 from the germline V gene are SEHNR and FQNEAQ (reference sequence). CDR3 length equals 16 residues.

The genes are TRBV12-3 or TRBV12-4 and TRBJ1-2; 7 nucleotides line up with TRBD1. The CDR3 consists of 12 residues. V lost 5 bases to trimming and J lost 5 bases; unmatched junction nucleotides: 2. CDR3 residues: CASSPGQYGYTF. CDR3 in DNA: TGTGCCAGCAGTCCGGGACAGTATGGCTACACCTTC.